Following are 26 T cell receptor beta chains from one sample sequenced in a study of blood T cell repertoires in COVID-19 (dated by TCRdb to between 2020 and 2021). The library was prepared using the immunoSEQ multiplex PCR assay. TCRdb mirrors the immuneACCESS table, restricted to in-frame sequences. Some clones are absent from its copies; in checked studies, under half trace to an unresolved V gene, and the reason for the others is unknown. The sample table lists approximately 230,000 clones, approximately 86% of them with a count of one. The ten largest clones add up to roughly 6% of the sample. The specimen sequenced was PBMCs or T cells enriched from blood (not recorded which). Every receptor here comes from a woman aged 25 to 45 with acute COVID-19.

The rearrangement uses TRBV2 and TRBJ2-7, with D possibly TRBD1 on 5 matching bases. The CDR3 contains 11 residues. From germline, CDR1 is SNHLY and CDR2 FYNNEI. Trimming removed 8 bases from V and 6 bases from J, with 11 bases in between. The CDR3 region has the DNA TGTGCCAGCGAGACAGACTCCGAGCAGTACTTC. The encoded protein is CASETDSEQYF.

V usage is TRBV6-5 and J usage is TRBJ1-6, with D unclear. Germline V gene sequence: CDR1 MNHEY, CDR2 SVGAGI. The CDR3 length is 14 residues. V was trimmed by 0 bases and J by 9 bases, leaving 9 bases between them. CDR3 coding DNA: TGTGCCAGCAGTTACTCGAGGGATTTTTCACCCCTCCACTTT. Translation gives CASSYSRDFSPLHF.

This chain links TRBV28 with TRBJ1-2; unclear D gene. The CDR3 is 17 amino acids. Trimming cost V 5 bases and J 4 bases, with 23 bases left between them. Germline assignment: CDR1 MDHEN and CDR2 SYDVKM. CDR3 nucleotide sequence: TGTGCCAGCAGTCTTGTCCAGGAACCGGCCAGCGGCTATGGCTACACCTTC. This codes for CASSLVQEPASGYGYTF.

V is TRBV6-2 or TRBV6-3 and J is TRBJ1-1, with TRBD1 as a possible D gene (6 bases). From germline, CDR1 is MNHEY and CDR2 SVGEGT. The CDR3 has 15 amino acids. Trimming took 2 bases from V and 2 from J, leaving 12 bases between them. CDR3 sequence (DNA): TGTGCCAGCAGTTACGGTCAGACAGGAAACACTGAAGCTTTCTTT. This codes for CASSYGQTGNTEAFF.

This clone was detected once. V and J are TRBV6-1 and TRBJ2-7; possibly TRBD2 for D (7 bases). The germline V gene encodes CDR1 MNHNS and CDR2 SASEGT. Trimming stripped 5 bases from V and 5 bases from J, with 13 bases between. The CDR3 length is 13 residues. The CDR3 coding sequence is TGTGCCAGCAGTAAAGGGGGGGTCCACGAGCAGTACTTC. It yields the protein CASSKGGVHEQYF.

This rearrangement joins TRBV6-1 to TRBJ1-1; D is unresolved. Germline loops: CDR1 MNHNS, CDR2 SASEGT. V was cut by 7 bases and J by 8 bases, with 11 bases left in between. CDR3 size: 11 residues. The CDR3 region is CASTAGTEAFF. CDR3 nucleotides: TGTGCCAGCACCGCGGGAACCGAAGCTTTCTTT.

This rearrangement joins TRBV6-4 to TRBJ2-3, with TRBD2 identical over 11 bases. This CDR3 has 15 residues. Per the germline V gene, CDR1 is MRHNA and CDR2 is SNTAGT. The V and J ends lost 4 bases and 1 base, in that order; junction bases with no gene match: 1. The CDR3 sequence: CASSVTSGGTDTQYF. CDR3 bases: TGTGCCAGCAGTGTGACTAGCGGGGGCACAGATACGCAGTATTTT.

The chain carries TRBV7-9 and TRBJ2-3, with TRBD2 matching over 9 bases. Per the germline V gene, CDR1 is SEHNR and CDR2 is FQNEAQ (reference sequence). The CDR3 is 16 amino acids. J lost 2 bases, V lost 1 base, and 4 bases had no gene match. The CDR3 DNA is TGTGCCAGCAGCTTAGTCCTAGCGGGGCTCACAGATACGCAGTATTTT. It encodes CASSLVLAGLTDTQYF.

V usage is TRBV4-1 and J usage is TRBJ2-4; 7 nucleotides line up with TRBD2. J gave up 1 base and V 3 bases, and 9 bases lay outside the gene matches. In germline, CDR1 is MGHRA, CDR2 YSYEKL. The CDR3 consists of 17 residues. As DNA, the CDR3 is TGCGCCAGCAGCCACCCCCTGGGAGGGGTGGCCAAAAACATTCAGTACTTC. It codes for CASSHPLGGVAKNIQYF.

The chain couples TRBV19 to TRBJ2-1, with 7 bases identical to TRBD1. The V segment lost 5 bases and the J segment 9 bases; nucleotides outside the gene matches: 7. CDR1 is LNHDA and CDR2 is SQIVND in the germline V gene (reference sequence). CDR3 size: 13 residues. Here the CDR3 DNA reads TGTGCCAGTAGTTCAGGGGGTCGGAGTGAGCAGTTCTTC. Residues: CASSSGGRSEQFF.

The chain has TRBV4-3 and TRBJ1-2; 8 bases fit TRBD1. The CDR3 extends over 16 amino acids. CDR1 is LGHNA and CDR2 is YSLEER in the germline V gene. V was pared by 0 bases and J by 4 bases, with 7 bases of the junction left unmatched. The CDR3 DNA reads TGCGCCAGCAGCCAAGACAGACAGGGGTGGAGCTATGGCTACACCTTC. Translation: CASSQDRQGWSYGYTF.

The chain links TRBV12-3 or TRBV12-4 to TRBJ1-1, with D perhaps TRBD1 (5 bases). This CDR3 contains 13 residues. V dropped 3 bases and J dropped 4 bases, with 9 bases sitting between them. The CDR3: CASSFTGPTEAFF. CDR3 DNA: TGTGCCAGCAGTTTTACAGGACCCACTGAAGCTTTCTTT.

V and J are TRBV2 and TRBJ2-5; 10 bases match TRBD2. The J segment lost 2 bases and the V segment lost 4 bases, leaving 4 bases of the junction unmatched. Germline assignment: CDR1 SNHLY and CDR2 FYNNEI. The CDR3 covers 15 residues. CDR3 region: CASSGGLASQETQYF. In nucleotides, the CDR3 is TGTGCCAGCAGTGGGGGACTAGCGAGTCAAGAGACCCAGTACTTC.

The rearrangement joins TRBV2 to TRBJ2-1; 7 positions match TRBD2. The V and J ends lost 3 bases and 8 bases, in that order; junction bases with no gene match: 16. Germline V gene lookup returns CDR1 SNHLY and CDR2 FYNNEI. The length of the CDR3 is 17 residues. The DNA of the CDR3 is TGTGCCAGCAGTGATGAGTATTCGCGGGAGCATTTCTATGAGCAGTTCTTC. Translation gives CASSDEYSREHFYEQFF.

The rearrangement uses TRBV4-1 and TRBJ2-1; 10 bases match TRBD2. Germline V gene sequence: CDR1 MGHRA, CDR2 YSYEKL. V trimming: 7 bases; J trimming: 4 bases; junction bases outside the gene matches: 10. The CDR3 totals 16 residues. The CDR3 coding sequence is TGCGCCAGCACCATGGAGGTAGCGGGAGGTTACAATGAGCAGTTCTTC. It translates to CASTMEVAGGYNEQFF.

This clone appeared once. The rearrangement uses TRBV4-1 and TRBJ1-6; TRBD1 matches 7 bases. The trim removed 0 bases at V and 5 bases at J, leaving 7 bases unmatched. Looked up from germline, CDR1 is MGHRA and CDR2 is YSYEKL. The CDR3 extends over 17 amino acids. This chain's CDR3 is CASSQEGGDRNNSPLHF. CDR3 bases: TGCGCCAGCAGCCAAGAAGGTGGGGACAGAAATAATTCACCCCTCCACTTT.

The genes are TRBV29-1 and TRBJ2-7; a possible D gene is TRBD1 (5 bases). The germline gives CDR1 SQVTM, CDR2 ANQGSEA. V was cut by 5 bases and J by 5 bases, with 19 bases left in between. This CDR3 comprises 14 residues. The CDR3, as DNA: TGCAGCGTTTCCTGGGTAGCAGGGCCAGACGAGCAGTACTTC. It specifies CSVSWVAGPDEQYF.

CDR3 protein: CATSDSLAGGVGEQFF. The CDR3 region has the DNA TGTGCCACCAGTGATAGTCTAGCGGGAGGGGTTGGTGAGCAGTTCTTC. J is TRBJ2-1 and V is TRBV24-1; 12 bases align to TRBD2. The CDR3 has 16 residues. Germline V gene lookup returns CDR1 KGHDR and CDR2 SFDVKD. Unmatched junction bases numbered 8, after V lost 3 bases and J lost 9 bases.

In DNA, the CDR3 is TGTGCCAGCAGTTTTGGCTCTCGGCGGGTTTACAATGAGCAGTTCTTC. Protein sequence: CASSFGSRRVYNEQFF. The chain recombines TRBV28 with TRBJ2-1, with D possibly being TRBD2 (5 bases). V was clipped by 3 bases and J by 4 bases, with 16 bases between them. Germline V gene sequence: CDR1 MDHEN, CDR2 SYDVKM. The CDR3 loop spans 16 amino acids.

The gene calls are TRBV5-1 and TRBJ2-6; D is ambiguous. Trimming cost V 4 bases and J 2 bases, with 10 bases left between them. CDR1 and CDR2 from the germline V gene are SGHRS and YFSETQ. The CDR3 extends over 15 amino acids. The CDR3 reads CASSADIAGANVLTF. CDR3 nucleotide sequence: TGCGCCAGCAGCGCGGATATTGCTGGGGCCAACGTCCTGACTTTC.

The chain has TRBV6-5 and TRBJ1-1; 9 bases are shared with TRBD1. Germline V lookup: CDR1 MNHEY, CDR2 SVGAGI. After removal of 6 bases from V and 7 bases from J, the junction contained 12 bases not matched to a gene. This CDR3 region has 15 residues. CDR3 in DNA: TGTGCCAGCAGCGACCAACAGGGGGCTGGGTTTGAAGCTTTCTTT. Its protein is CASSDQQGAGFEAFF.

The rearrangement uses TRBV10-3 and TRBJ2-4; 12 bases line up with TRBD2. Germline V CDR1 and CDR2: ENHRY, SYGVKD. The CDR3 totals 19 residues. J was trimmed by 2 bases and V by 2 bases; bases with no gene match: 10. The CDR3 loop is CAISEGASGRAMSKNIQYF. In DNA, the CDR3 is TGTGCCATCAGTGAGGGGGCTAGCGGGAGGGCCATGTCCAAAAACATTCAGTACTTC.

The rearrangement joins TRBV9 to TRBJ2-7; D ambiguous. The CDR3 is 15 amino acids. V dropped 4 bases and J dropped 0 bases, with 14 bases sitting between them. Germline V gives CDR1 SGDLS, CDR2 YYNGEE. The CDR3, as DNA: TGTGCCAGCAGCCCACGGGTGCTGGGCTCCTACGAGCAGTACTTC. This translates into CASSPRVLGSYEQYF. Based on the CDR3 plus reference TRBV9 and TRBJ2-7, the full variable domain is DSGVTQTPKHLITATGQRVTLRCSPRSGDLSVYWYQQSLDQGLQFLIQYYNGEERAKGNILERFSAQQFPDLHSELNLSSLELGDSALYFCASSPRVLGSYEQYFGPGTRLTVT.

This clone was seen just once. The V gene is TRBV7-9, the J gene TRBJ1-1; possible D gene TRBD1, 5 bases. Germline CDR1 SEHNR, CDR2 FQNEAQ (reference sequence). This CDR3 has 14 residues. V lost 6 bases, J lost 3 bases, and 14 bases lay in between. CDR3: CASSPRAGYTEAFF. The DNA of the CDR3 is TGTGCCAGCAGTCCAAGGGCAGGGTACACTGAAGCTTTCTTT.

This clone was counted a single time. The chain joins TRBV28 to TRBJ2-5, with no clear D. The germline V gene encodes CDR1 MDHEN and CDR2 SYDVKM. V lost 3 bases and J lost 12, with 14 bases in between. The CDR3 spans 12 residues. Here the CDR3 DNA reads TGTGCCAGCAGTTTTCGAGGCCTAAATAAGTACTTC. Translating it yields CASSFRGLNKYF.

The chain links TRBV5-1 to TRBJ2-5, with 9 bases lining up with TRBD1. The CDR3 is 15 amino acids. V lost 0 bases to trimming and J lost 5 bases; unmatched junction nucleotides: 5. Germline V gene data show CDR1 as SGHRS and CDR2 as YFSETQ. Here the CDR3 reads CASSLEGQGSETQYF. The CDR3 DNA sequence: TGCGCCAGCAGCTTGGAAGGACAGGGGTCGGAGACCCAGTACTTC.